Listed below are T cell receptor beta chains from one sample, sequenced in a study of cytomegalovirus exposure and HLA in healthy donors. Some clones are missing from TCRdb's copy, which holds only in-frame ones; the method was immunoSEQ multiplex PCR. Of 85,000 to 120,000 clones detected, around 70% appear once; the ten largest clones hold about 0.8%. The sample was PBMCs. Every receptor here comes from a boy between 5 and 17 years old in good health and CMV-seronegative. CDR3s include the opening cysteine and the closing phenylalanine or tryptophan. A D gene is named only where the DNA matches it firmly. Size is stated for part of the rows, as once, few or many counts, or as a class when the clone is expanded.

TGTGCCAGCAGCTTAGCGGAAGTTAGAGGGGGCCGGGAGACCCAGTACTTC	CASSLAEVRGGRETQYF	NA	TRBD1	TRBV11-3	TRBJ2-5	17
TGCGCCAGCAGCCAAAGATTCGGGGACTCCTACAATGAGCAGTTCTTC	CASSQRFGDSYNEQFF	NA	NA	TRBV4-1	TRBJ2-1	16
TGTGCCAGCAGTTTAAGCTCGCCAGGTTCCTACGAGCAGTACTTC	CASSLSSPGSYEQYF	NA	NA	TRBV27	TRBJ2-7	15
TGTGCCAGCTTGGCAGGGCCCAATCAGCCCCAGCATTTT	CASLAGPNQPQHF	NA	NA	TRBV2	TRBJ1-5	13
TGTGCCAGCTCATACTCAAGCACAGATACGCAGTATTTT	CASSYSSTDTQYF	NA	NA	TRBV18	TRBJ2-3	13
TGTGCCAGCAGCGCTCCGGGACAGGGTGGATCACCCCTCCACTTT	CASSAPGQGGSPLHF	few	TRBD1	TRBV2	TRBJ1-6	15
TGCGCCAGCAGCCTCGTGGTAGCGGGGTATGGAGAGACCCAGTACTTC	CASSLVVAGYGETQYF	NA	TRBD2	TRBV5-1	TRBJ2-5	16
TGCAGTGCTAGAGTGCATGAGCAGTACTTC	CSARVHEQYF	NA	NA	TRBV20-1	TRBJ2-5	10
TGTGCCAGCAGCCTAGTAGCGGGAACTGGCACAGATACGCAGTATTTT	CASSLVAGTGTDTQYF	NA	TRBD2	TRBV7-3	TRBJ2-3	16
TGTGCCAGTAGTATAGGTTCGGGTTACTATGGCTACACCTTC	CASSIGSGYYGYTF	NA	NA	TRBV19	TRBJ1-2	14
TGTGCCAGCAGCTGGGGGGACTCTGGAAACACCATATATTTT	CASSWGDSGNTIYF	once	NA	TRBV5-6	TRBJ1-3	14
TGTGCCAGCTGGGGGACTAGCGGGGTTTACGAGCAGTACTTC	CASWGTSGVYEQYF	NA	TRBD2	TRBV6-5	TRBJ2-7	14
TGTGCCAGCAGTTTAGTACAGGGCTACGAGCAGTACTTC	CASSLVQGYEQYF	NA	NA	TRBV6-5	TRBJ2-7	13
TGTGCCAGCAGCCCCTTTCGCGGGAGCTCCTACAATGAGCAGTTCTTC	CASSPFRGSSYNEQFF	once	TRBD2	TRBV9	TRBJ2-1	16
TGCGCCAGCAGCTTCTCCGGGACAGGGGCCTACGAGCAGTACTTC	CASSFSGTGAYEQYF	NA	TRBD1	TRBV5-1	TRBJ2-7	15
TGCGCCAGCAGCCCGCGGCGGGGGACTGAAGCTTTCTTT	CASSPRRGTEAFF	few	NA	TRBV4-1	TRBJ1-1	13
TGCGCCAGCGCTAGAGTGTCAGGGGAGACCCAGTACTTC	CASARVSGETQYF	few	NA	TRBV5-1	TRBJ2-5	13
TGTGCCAGCAGCGAACAGGGTTGGGGCACTGAAGCTTTCTTT	CASSEQGWGTEAFF	NA	NA	TRBV9	TRBJ1-1	14
TGTGCCAGCAGTCTCGGGACAGATCTCTATGGCTACACCTTC	CASSLGTDLYGYTF	NA	TRBD1	TRBV6-6	TRBJ1-2	14
TGTGCCAGCAGCTTACTAGCTGGAAACACCATATATTTT	CASSLLAGNTIYF	few	NA	TRBV11-2	TRBJ1-3	13
TGTGCCAGCAGCTTAGAACAGGGGGCTGTCTCCTTC	CASSLEQGAVSF	NA	TRBD1	TRBV7-9	TRBJ1-2	12
TGTGCCAGTCGGCGCGGGGGCTTGGAGACCCAGTACTTC	CASRRGGLETQYF	NA	NA	TRBV6-1	TRBJ2-5	13